This entry lists 15 T cell receptor beta chains sequenced from one sample in a study of vaccination and CD4 T cells after COVID-19. The Oncomine TCR Beta short-read assay generated sequence data from the DNA of cultured CD4+ T cells. Genomic DNA was taken out of cultured CD4+ T cells by extraction. Each CDR3 protein gets one entry after TCRdb re-called the PCR reads with MiXCR. Altogether about 11,000 distinct CDR3 sequences are present, about 40% being singletons, with the ten largest covering approximately 21%. The treatment: roughly 11-day PBMC culture with coronavirus spike peptide pools or control peptides (ViraFEST assay). Harvesting of the unexposed donor's CD4+ T cells predated the COVID-19 pandemic (2011-2018). Their recognized antigens are unknown. Input material: CD4+ T cells from blood, cultured in vitro. Receptor source: a human donor in good health.

The chain has TRBV29-1 and TRBJ2-5; 8 nucleotides align to TRBD1. Germline V gene lookup returns CDR1 SQVTM and CDR2 ANQGSEA. This CDR3 region has 14 residues. V was pared by 6 bases and J by 0 bases, with 6 bases of the junction left unmatched. CDR3 nucleotide sequence: TGCAGCGTCCGGACAGGGACGTACCAAGAGACCCAGTACTTC. Translating gives CSVRTGTYQETQYF.

J is TRBJ2-1 and V is TRBV20-1; D possibly corresponds to TRBD1 (6 bases). V lost 3 bases, J lost 2 bases, and 11 bases lay in between. Germline loops: CDR1 DFQATT, CDR2 SNEGSKA (reference sequence). This CDR3 contains 14 residues. The CDR3, as DNA: TGCAGTGCTAGTTTGTCAGGGGCCTACAATGAGCAGTTCTTC. It codes for CSASLSGAYNEQFF.

This sequence joins TRBV11-2 and TRBJ1-2; 9 nucleotides agree with TRBD1. This CDR3 comprises 19 residues. With 4 bases clipped from V and 4 bases from J, the junction kept 19 bases outside the gene matches. Per germline, CDR1 SGHAT and CDR2 FQNNGV. CDR3 coding DNA: TGTGCCAGCAGCTGGGTACTAGGGACAGGGTCTTCTGGGGGCTATGGCTACACCTTC. Translated, it gives CASSWVLGTGSSGGYGYTF.

In this sample, this clonotype turned up a few times. This chain connects TRBV28 to TRBJ1-2; the D gene is possibly TRBD1 (6 bases). Germline CDR1 and CDR2: MDHEN and SYDVKM. There are 14 residues in the CDR3. The V end was cut by 6 bases, the J end by 4 bases, with 15 bases between. CDR3 region: CASRSQGSGYGYTF. As DNA, the CDR3 is TGTGCCAGCAGATCACAGGGTAGTGGCTATGGCTACACCTTC.

This clonotype turned up a few times. The chain carries TRBV10-3 and TRBJ2-7, with TRBD1 matching over 9 bases. CDR3 size: 15 residues. Germline-derived CDR1 and CDR2 are ENHRY and SYGVKD. The V gene end was trimmed by 5 bases and the J gene end by 1 base; junction bases not matched to a gene: 6. The CDR3 nucleotides read TGTGCCATCAGTAGCGACAGGGGGGGGTCCTACGAGCAGTACTTC. Translating gives CAISSDRGGSYEQYF.

V usage is TRBV19 and J usage is TRBJ1-2, with D perhaps matching TRBD1 (6 bases). CDR1 LNHDA and CDR2 SQIVND come from the germline V gene (reference sequence). The length of the CDR3 is 12 residues. Trimming removed 5 bases at V and 7 bases at J, with 11 bases between. CDR3 nucleotide sequence: TGTGCCAGTAGTGGGACATACGTTGGCTACACCTTC. It yields the protein CASSGTYVGYTF.

This clonotype was observed a few times. CDR3 in DNA: TGTGCCAGCAGTTACTCTCCGGTAGGATGGGAGACCCAGTACTTC. This translates into CASSYSPVGWETQYF. The chain employs TRBV6-5 and TRBJ2-5; no firm D call. Per the germline V gene, CDR1 is MNHEY and CDR2 is SVGAGI. The CDR3 contains 15 residues. The V end was cut by 0 bases, the J end by 5 bases, with 13 bases between.

The chain links TRBV19 to TRBJ2-7; 7 nucleotides match TRBD1. J was trimmed by 3 bases and V by 5 bases; bases with no gene match: 7. Per germline, CDR1 LNHDA and CDR2 SQIVND (reference sequence). The CDR3 consists of 14 residues. CDR3 nucleotides: TGTGCCAGTAGTCTTACCGGGACAGTCTACGAGCAGTACTTC. Its protein product is CASSLTGTVYEQYF.

This clonotype was counted between two and nine times. The chain links TRBV19 to TRBJ1-1; 7 bases align to TRBD1. The CDR3 length is 14 residues. V lost 6 bases to trimming and J lost 2 bases; unmatched junction nucleotides: 6. The V gene's germline CDR1 is LNHDA and CDR2 SQIVND (reference sequence). The CDR3 DNA follows: TGTGCCAGTAGCCTGAGACAGGGAAACACTGAAGCTTTCTTT. Translation: CASSLRQGNTEAFF.

This clonotype was picked up a small number of times. This chain uses TRBV6-5 with TRBJ2-1, with D possibly TRBD1 on 6 matching bases. This CDR3 has 16 amino acids. V was shortened by 4 bases and J by 2 bases, with 15 bases between the two germline ends. Per the germline V gene, CDR1 is MNHEY and CDR2 is SVGAGI. CDR3 bases: TGTGCCAGCAGTTGGGTCGCCAGGGGCACCTACAATGAGCAGTTCTTC. Its translation: CASSWVARGTYNEQFF.

A few counts support this clonotype. The rearrangement uses TRBV6-2 or TRBV6-3 and TRBJ1-5, with TRBD1 identical over 7 bases. J lost 7 bases, V lost 2 bases, and 14 bases had no gene match. In germline, CDR1 is MNHEY, CDR2 SVGEGT. This CDR3 comprises 17 residues. The CDR3 region is CASSYDHRTGKRQPQHF. CDR3 sequence (DNA): TGTGCCAGCAGTTACGACCATCGGACAGGAAAGCGGCAGCCCCAGCATTTT.

This clonotype turned up a few times. The chain joins TRBV27 to TRBJ2-4, with 9 positions matching TRBD2. The length of the CDR3 is 15 residues. V was pared by 8 bases and J by 0 bases, with 5 bases of the junction left unmatched. The V gene's germline CDR1 is MNHEY and CDR2 SMNVEV (reference sequence). In DNA, the CDR3 is TGTGCCAGCGCGGCGGGGGGGGTAGCCAAAAACATTCAGTACTTC. Protein: CASAAGGVAKNIQYF.

This clonotype was observed a single time. The chain employs TRBV6-2 or TRBV6-3 and TRBJ1-1; TRBD1 agrees at 9 bases. The germline V gene encodes CDR1 MNHEY and CDR2 SVGEGT. The CDR3 spans 14 residues. V lost 9 bases to trimming and J lost 2 bases; unmatched junction nucleotides: 7. The CDR3 reads CASNYRGPNTEAFF. CDR3 sequence (DNA): TGTGCCAGTAATTACAGGGGGCCTAACACTGAAGCTTTCTTT.

CDR3 protein: CSVGRPNSPLHF. The CDR3 DNA follows: TGCAGTGTTGGCCGCCCCAATTCACCCCTCCACTTT. The V gene is TRBV20-1, the J gene TRBJ1-6, with D unclear. Looked up from germline, CDR1 is DFQATT and CDR2 is SNEGSKA (reference sequence). This CDR3 region has 12 residues. The V end lost 7 bases, the J end lost 7 bases, and 11 bases lay between the germline ends.

The chain couples TRBV20-1 to TRBJ1-1; D uncertain. CDR1 DFQATT and CDR2 SNEGSKA come from the germline V gene (reference sequence). The CDR3 contains 14 residues. Trimming took off 4 bases at V and 0 bases at J, with 12 bases between the two ends. The CDR3 protein is CSATDGGLNTEAFF. The CDR3 DNA follows: TGCAGTGCTACGGACGGAGGTCTGAACACTGAAGCTTTCTTT.